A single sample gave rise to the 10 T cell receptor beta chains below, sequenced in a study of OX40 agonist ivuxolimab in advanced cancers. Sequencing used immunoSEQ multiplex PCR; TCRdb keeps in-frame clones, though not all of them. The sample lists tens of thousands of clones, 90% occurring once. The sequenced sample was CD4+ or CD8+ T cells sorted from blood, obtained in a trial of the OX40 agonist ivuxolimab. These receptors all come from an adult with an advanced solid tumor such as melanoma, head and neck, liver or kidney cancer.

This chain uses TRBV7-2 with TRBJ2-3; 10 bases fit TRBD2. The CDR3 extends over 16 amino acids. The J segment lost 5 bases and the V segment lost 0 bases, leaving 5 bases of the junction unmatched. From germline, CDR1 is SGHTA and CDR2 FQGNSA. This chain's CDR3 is CASSLAGLAGVDTQYF. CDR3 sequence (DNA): TGTGCCAGCAGCTTAGCGGGCCTAGCGGGAGTAGATACGCAGTATTTT.

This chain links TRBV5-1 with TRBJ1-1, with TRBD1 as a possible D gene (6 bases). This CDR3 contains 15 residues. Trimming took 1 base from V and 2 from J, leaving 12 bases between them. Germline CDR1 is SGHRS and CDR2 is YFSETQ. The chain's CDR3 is CASSLSSRGNTEAFF. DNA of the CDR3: TGCGCCAGCAGCTTGTCTTCCAGGGGTAACACTGAAGCTTTCTTT.

The CDR3: CASSSGQPTYEQYF. The CDR3 DNA reads TGTGCCAGCAGCTCGGGACAGCCCACCTACGAGCAGTACTTC. V usage is TRBV5-5 and J usage is TRBJ2-7; TRBD1 aligns across 7 bases. With 3 bases clipped from V and 2 bases from J, the junction kept 5 bases outside the gene matches. The CDR3 runs 14 residues. Germline CDR1 reads SGHKS; CDR2 reads YYEKEE (reference sequence).

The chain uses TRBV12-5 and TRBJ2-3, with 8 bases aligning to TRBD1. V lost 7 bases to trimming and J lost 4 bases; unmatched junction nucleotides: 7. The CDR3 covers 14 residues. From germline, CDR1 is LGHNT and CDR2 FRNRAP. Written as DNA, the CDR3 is TGTGCTAGTGCCCCCGGACAGGGTTCAGATACGCAGTATTTT. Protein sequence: CASAPGQGSDTQYF.

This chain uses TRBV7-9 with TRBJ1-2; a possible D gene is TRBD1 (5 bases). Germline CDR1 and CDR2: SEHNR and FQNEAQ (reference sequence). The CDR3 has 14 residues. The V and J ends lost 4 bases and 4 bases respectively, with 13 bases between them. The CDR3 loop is CASSSGGGSYGYTF. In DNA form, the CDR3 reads TGTGCCAGCAGCTCCGGGGGGGGGAGCTATGGCTACACCTTC.

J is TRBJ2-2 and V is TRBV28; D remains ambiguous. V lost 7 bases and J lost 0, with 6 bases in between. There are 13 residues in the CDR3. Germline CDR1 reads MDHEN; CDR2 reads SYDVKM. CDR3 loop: CASIQSNTGELFF. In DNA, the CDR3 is TGTGCCAGCATCCAGTCGAACACCGGGGAGCTGTTTTTT. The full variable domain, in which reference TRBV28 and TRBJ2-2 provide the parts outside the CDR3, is DVKVTQSSRYLVKRTGEKVFLECVQDMDHENMFWYRQDPGLGLRLIYFSYDVKMKEKGDIPEGYSVSREKKERFSLILESASTNQTSMYLCASIQSNTGELFFGEGSRLTVL.

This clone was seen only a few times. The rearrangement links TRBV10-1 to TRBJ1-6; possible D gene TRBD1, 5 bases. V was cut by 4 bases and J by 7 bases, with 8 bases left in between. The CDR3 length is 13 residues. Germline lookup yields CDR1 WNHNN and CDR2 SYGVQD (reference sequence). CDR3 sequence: CASSVGHNSPLHF. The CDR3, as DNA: TGCGCCAGCAGTGTGGGGCACAATTCACCCCTCCACTTT.

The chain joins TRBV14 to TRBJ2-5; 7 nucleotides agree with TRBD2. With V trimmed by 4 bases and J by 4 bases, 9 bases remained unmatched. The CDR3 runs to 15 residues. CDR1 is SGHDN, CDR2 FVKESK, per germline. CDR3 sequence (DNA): TGTGCCAGCAGCCTTACGCTTCCGGGGGGAGAGACCCAGTACTTC. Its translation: CASSLTLPGGETQYF. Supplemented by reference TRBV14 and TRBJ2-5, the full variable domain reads EAGVTQFPSHSVIEKGQTVTLRCDPISGHDNLYWYRRVMGKEIKFLLHFVKESKQDESGMPNNRFLAERTGGTYSTLKVQPAELEDSGVYFCASSLTLPGGETQYFGPGTRLLVL.

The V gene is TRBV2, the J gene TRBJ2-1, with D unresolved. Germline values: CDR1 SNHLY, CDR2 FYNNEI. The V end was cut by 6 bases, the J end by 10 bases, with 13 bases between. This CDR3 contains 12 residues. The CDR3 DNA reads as TGTGCCAGCAGGGAAAACTATGAGGAGCAGTTCTTC. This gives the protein CASRENYEEQFF.

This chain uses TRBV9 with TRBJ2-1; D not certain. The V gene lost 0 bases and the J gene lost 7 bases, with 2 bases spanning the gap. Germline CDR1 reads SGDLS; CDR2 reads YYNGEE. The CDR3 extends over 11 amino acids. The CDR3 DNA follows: TGTGCCAGCAGCGTAGCGAATGAGCAGTTCTTC. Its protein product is CASSVANEQFF.